Following are 26 T cell receptor beta chains from one sample sequenced in a study of T cells in Graves' hyperthyroidism and ophthalmopathy. Amplified regions were TCR beta CDR3 sequences from RNA transcripts. Researchers ran a first-round RT-PCR on the TCR CDR3 using the HTBI primer set. TCRdb processed the multiplex PCR reads anew with MiXCR; each CDR3 protein has one entry. Seen here are under 600,000 distinct CDR3 sequences, about a sixth observed once, and the top ten hold around 3.3%. Sequenced: blood. These receptors all come from a woman between 40 and 55 years old with Graves' ophthalmopathy.

This clonotype was found many times. DNA for the CDR3: TGCAGTGCCCGGGAGGCGGCCAGCACAGATACGCAGTATTTT. Protein sequence: CSAREAASTDTQYF. The chain combines TRBV20-1 with TRBJ2-3, with 7 positions matching TRBD2. CDR1 is DFQATT, CDR2 SNEGSKA, per germline (reference sequence). There are 14 residues in the CDR3. The trim removed 6 bases at V and 0 bases at J, leaving 6 bases unmatched.

In its sample, this clonotype was seen many times. The chain recombines TRBV5-1 with TRBJ2-6; the D gene is possibly TRBD1 (6 bases). Germline V gene data show CDR1 as SGHRS and CDR2 as YFSETQ. The CDR3 totals 16 residues. V was clipped by 1 base and J by 2 bases, with 10 bases between them. The CDR3 DNA reads TGCGCCAGCAGCTTGACAGGGTTGGCTGGGGCCAACGTCCTGACTTTC. This translates into CASSLTGLAGANVLTF.

This clonotype was seen ten or more times. This chain links TRBV30 with TRBJ2-2; D gene uncertain. The CDR3 contains 13 residues. Germline loops: CDR1 GTSNPN, CDR2 SVGIG (reference sequence). Trimming took 2 bases from V and 0 from J, leaving 4 bases between them. The CDR3 DNA sequence: TGTGCCTGGAGTCCCCCGAACACCGGGGAGCTGTTTTTT. This codes for CAWSPPNTGELFF.

This clonotype was counted between two and nine times. The chain joins TRBV6-5 to TRBJ2-5; D is uncertain. The CDR3 totals 15 residues. Trimming removed 2 bases from V and 5 bases from J, with 15 bases in between. Germline V gene data show CDR1 as MNHEY and CDR2 as SVGAGI. The CDR3 here is CASSYGPHKKETQYF. The CDR3 DNA sequence: TGTGCCAGCAGTTACGGGCCCCACAAGAAGGAGACCCAGTACTTC.

The rearrangement joins TRBV2 to TRBJ2-3; D gene unclear. The V end lost 3 bases, the J end lost 2 bases, and 6 bases lay between the germline ends. Germline CDR1 reads SNHLY; CDR2 reads FYNNEI. The CDR3 has 13 amino acids. The CDR3 nucleotides are TGTGCCAGCAGTGAGGACCACACAGATACGCAGTATTTT. It codes for CASSEDHTDTQYF.

This clonotype was found many times. This sequence joins TRBV6-1 and TRBJ1-2; D is uncertain. V was pared by 1 base and J by 4 bases, with 13 bases between. Per the germline V gene, CDR1 is MNHNS and CDR2 is SASEGT. The length of the CDR3 is 15 residues. The CDR3 loop reads CASSEEIGTSYGYTF. CDR3 nucleotide sequence: TGTGCCAGCAGTGAAGAGATCGGCACTAGCTATGGCTACACCTTC.

The rearrangement links TRBV12-3 or TRBV12-4 to TRBJ2-7; no clear D. V lost 2 bases and J lost 4, with 9 bases in between. The CDR3 has 13 amino acids. This chain's CDR3 is CASSLTLVYEQYF. The CDR3 nucleotides are TGTGCCAGCAGTTTAACCTTAGTTTACGAGCAGTACTTC.

The chain uses TRBV3-1 and TRBJ1-2; D perhaps matches TRBD1 (6 bases). CDR3 length equals 14 residues. V dropped 2 bases and J dropped 8 bases, with 15 bases sitting between them. The germline V gene encodes CDR1 LGHDT and CDR2 YNNKEL (reference sequence). CDR3 sequence: CASSQSLGAGGYTF. The CDR3 DNA reads TGTGCCAGCAGCCAAAGTCTGGGGGCAGGGGGCTACACCTTC.

This clonotype was detected many times. The rearrangement links TRBV28 to TRBJ2-1; 12 nucleotides match TRBD2. V was clipped by 6 bases and J by 0 bases; unmatched bases: 27. The CDR3 runs 24 residues. Germline lookup yields CDR1 MDHEN and CDR2 SYDVKM. This CDR3 reads CASSPRGGTGRLAGDSSSYNEQFF. For the CDR3, the DNA is TGTGCCAGCAGCCCGAGGGGGGGGACAGGCCGACTAGCGGGAGACTCAAGCTCCTACAATGAGCAGTTCTTC.

V is TRBV28 and J is TRBJ2-6; D is uncertain. V lost 6 bases and J lost 1, with 7 bases in between. Germline CDR1 and CDR2: MDHEN and SYDVKM. There are 14 residues in the CDR3. The CDR3 coding sequence is TGTGCCAGCAGCATATCTTCTGGGGCCAACGTCCTGACTTTC. This sequence encodes CASSISSGANVLTF.

A few counts support this clonotype. The chain links TRBV28 to TRBJ2-2; D is unresolved. Trimming left V 8 bases short and J 5 bases short, with 9 bases between. The CDR3 is made up of 12 amino acids. Germline V gives CDR1 MDHEN, CDR2 SYDVKM. CDR3 nucleotides: TGTGCCAGCCAGAAAGTTACCGGGGAGCTGTTTTTT. Its protein product is CASQKVTGELFF.

This clonotype was seen many times. The rearrangement links TRBV2 to TRBJ2-1; TRBD1 aligns across 7 bases. Trimming at V came to 5 bases and at J to 7 bases, leaving 5 bases not matched to a gene. CDR3 length: 13 residues. Per germline, CDR1 SNHLY and CDR2 FYNNEI. The CDR3 is CASSRQGLNEQFF. The CDR3, as DNA: TGTGCCAGCAGTCGACAGGGTTTGAATGAGCAGTTCTTC. Drawing the rest from reference TRBV2 and TRBJ2-1, the complete variable domain is EPEVTQTPSHQVTQMGQEVILRCVPISNHLYFYWYRQILGQKVEFLVSFYNNEISEKSEIFDDQFSVERPDGSNFTLKIRSTKLEDSAMYFCASSRQGLNEQFFGPGTRLTVL.

This clonotype was observed a few times. The CDR3 DNA sequence: TGCGCCAGCCCCCCCGGACTAGCGGGAGGGCCTAGAACAGATACGCAGTATTTT. The encoded protein is CASPPGLAGGPRTDTQYF. The V gene is TRBV10-2, the J gene TRBJ2-3, with 15 bases identical to TRBD2. Germline CDR1 WSHSY, CDR2 SAAADI. This CDR3 contains 18 residues. Trimming cost V 8 bases and J 3 bases; bases outside gene matches: 12.

This clonotype was picked up many times. The chain employs TRBV30 and TRBJ2-1; 8 bases line up with TRBD2. The CDR3 is made up of 15 amino acids. Germline V gene data show CDR1 as GTSNPN and CDR2 as SVGIG (reference sequence). V dropped 4 bases and J dropped 3; count of bases not matched to a gene: 8. CDR3 sequence (DNA): TGTGCCTGGAACCCCCCAGCGGGGGTCTACAATGAGCAGTTCTTC. This sequence encodes CAWNPPAGVYNEQFF.

This clonotype was recorded many times. This chain joins TRBV6-1 and TRBJ2-3, with TRBD2 matching 8 bases. From germline, CDR1 is MNHNS and CDR2 SASEGT. The CDR3 spans 14 residues. V was clipped by 5 bases and J by 3 bases; unmatched bases: 4. The CDR3, as DNA: TGTGCCAGCAGTTCTAGCGGGTCGACAGATACGCAGTATTTT. As protein: CASSSSGSTDTQYF.

At least ten counts were recorded for this clonotype. The V and J genes are TRBV20-1 and TRBJ2-7, with D hard to call. The V and J ends lost 0 bases and 6 bases respectively, with 12 bases between them. Germline V gene sequence: CDR1 DFQATT, CDR2 SNEGSKA (reference sequence). The CDR3 extends over 13 amino acids. CDR3 coding DNA: TGCAGTGCTAGAGATCCCCCCAGAACCGAGCAGTACTTC. This codes for CSARDPPRTEQYF.

This clonotype showed up many times. The V and J genes are TRBV2 and TRBJ2-1; maybe TRBD2 (5 bases). In germline, CDR1 is SNHLY, CDR2 FYNNEI. This CDR3 has 16 amino acids. V dropped 6 bases and J dropped 3 bases, with 18 bases sitting between them. CDR3 nucleotide sequence: TGTGCCAGCAGAAACGAGGGCCAGCTTAACTACAATGAGCAGTTCTTC. Protein sequence: CASRNEGQLNYNEQFF.

The genes are TRBV25-1 and TRBJ2-1, with 10 bases lining up with TRBD2. This CDR3 region has 15 residues. Germline lookup yields CDR1 MGHDK and CDR2 SYGVNS. V lost 2 bases and J lost 6; bases outside the gene matches: 4. CDR3 residues: CASSEASGSFNEQFF. For the CDR3, the DNA is TGTGCCAGCAGTGAAGCTAGCGGGAGTTTCAATGAGCAGTTCTTC.

This clonotype appeared many times. The junction departs from the called germline gene at one end, perhaps through a read error. The gene calls are TRBV12-3 or TRBV12-4 and TRBJ2-7; D uncertain. The CDR3 contains 13 residues. CDR3 nucleotide sequence: TGTGCCAGCAGCTTAGGCAGATCCTACGAGCAGTACTTC. This encodes CASSLGRSYEQYF.

The chain couples TRBV6-5 to TRBJ2-3; 10 bases are shared with TRBD1. The CDR3 sequence is 15 residues long. With V trimmed by 4 bases and J by 6 bases, 7 bases remained unmatched. Germline V gives CDR1 MNHEY, CDR2 SVGAGI. This CDR3 reads CASSSLGQGSDTQYF. The CDR3 bases are TGTGCCAGCAGTTCGCTGGGACAGGGGAGTGATACGCAGTATTTT.

As regards this clonotype: Sequence at one end of the junction differs from germline and may be a read error. This chain uses TRBV29-1 with TRBJ1-5, with TRBD1 matching over 8 bases. Looked up from germline, CDR1 is SQVTM and CDR2 is ANQGSEA. The CDR3 has 13 amino acids. CDR3 nucleotides: TGCAGCGTTGAAGATGGATCAGGGGGCCCTTGCATTTTT. It yields the protein CSVEDGSGGPCIF.

Ten or more counts support this clonotype. V gene TRBV5-1 combines with J gene TRBJ2-5; TRBD1 agrees at 7 bases. The germline V gene has CDR1 SGHRS and CDR2 YFSETQ. The CDR3 is made up of 14 amino acids. V shed 3 bases and J 5 bases; nucleotides not matched to a gene: 7. CDR3 in DNA: TGCGCCAGCAGCTCAGACAGGGTGAGGGAGACCCAGTACTTC. It yields the protein CASSSDRVRETQYF. Using reference TRBV5-1 and TRBJ2-5 for the parts outside the CDR3, the full variable domain is KAGVTQTPRYLIKTRGQQVTLSCSPISGHRSVSWYQQTPGQGLQFLFEYFSETQRNKGNFPGRFSGRQFSNSRSEMNVSTLELGDSALYLCASSSDRVRETQYFGPGTRLLVL.

This clonotype occurred many times. The V gene is TRBV20-1, the J gene TRBJ2-3, with D uncertain. V lost 5 bases, J lost 1 base, and 1 base lay in between. The V gene's germline CDR1 is DFQATT and CDR2 SNEGSKA (reference sequence). This CDR3 contains 10 residues. CDR3 DNA sequence: TGCAGTGCTCGCACAGATACGCAGTATTTT. The encoded protein is CSARTDTQYF.

This clonotype turned up a few times. The chain has TRBV30 and TRBJ1-3; D gene unclear. V was shortened by 8 bases and J by 3 bases, with 20 bases between the two germline ends. CDR3 size: 15 residues. Germline lookup yields CDR1 GTSNPN and CDR2 SVGIG (reference sequence). For the CDR3, the DNA is TGTGCCCGAGGAAATTCCGTCGGGAGTGGAAACACCATATATTTT. Its protein is CARGNSVGSGNTIYF. Together with reference TRBV30 and TRBJ1-3, the CDR3 gives the full variable domain: SQTIHQWPATLVQPVGSPLSLECTVEGTSNPNLYWYRQAAGRGLQLLFYSVGIGQISSEVPQNLSASRPQDRQFILSSKKLLLSDSGFYLCARGNSVGSGNTIYFGEGSWLTVV.

This clonotype was picked up many times. The DNA for the CDR3 is TGCAGTGCTAGTGTATCCCCACTTTACGGCAAGGAAAAACTGTTTTTT. Amino acid sequence: CSASVSPLYGKEKLFF. V usage is TRBV20-1 and J usage is TRBJ1-4; D not resolved. V lost 3 bases, J lost 8 bases, and 22 bases lay in between. CDR3 length: 16 amino acids. Looked up from germline, CDR1 is DFQATT and CDR2 is SNEGSKA (reference sequence).

Many counts were recorded for this clonotype. The chain is built from TRBV7-8 and TRBJ2-1, with D uncertain. Germline CDR1 and CDR2: SGHVS and FQNEAQ. The V gene lost 1 base and the J gene lost 2 bases, with 3 bases spanning the gap. CDR3 length: 13 amino acids. CDR3 protein: CASSLDAYNEQFF. CDR3 nucleotides: TGTGCCAGCAGCTTAGACGCCTACAATGAGCAGTTCTTC.